Sequencing of this T cell receptor (beta chain) was carried out in a study of cytotoxic CD8 clonotypes in ibrutinib-treated CLL. The method was immunoSEQ multiplex PCR; TCRdb's version includes in-frame clones alone and lacks a portion of them. Here the sample spans about 300,000 clones, 70% to 80% being singletons. About this clone itself: Its antigen is unidentified.

The study, taken as a whole, reports: Increased clonality at ibrutinib response gave way to a return toward baseline at progression. Public clonotypes, rarely seen, contracted or held steady on treatment.

The material was PBMCs, obtained at disease progression, from a patient treated with ibrutinib. This TCR derives from a human donor with chronic lymphocytic leukemia.

This chain's CDR3 is CASSQDSGLTAEQYF. The CDR3 DNA reads TGCGCCAGCAGCCAAGATAGCGGCCTAACGGCCGAGCAGTACTTC. The gene calls are TRBV4-3 and TRBJ2-7, with a possible D match to TRBD2 (6 bases). The V end was cut by 0 bases, the J end by 6 bases, with 15 bases between. Germline V gives CDR1 LGHNA, CDR2 YSLEER. The CDR3 spans 15 residues.